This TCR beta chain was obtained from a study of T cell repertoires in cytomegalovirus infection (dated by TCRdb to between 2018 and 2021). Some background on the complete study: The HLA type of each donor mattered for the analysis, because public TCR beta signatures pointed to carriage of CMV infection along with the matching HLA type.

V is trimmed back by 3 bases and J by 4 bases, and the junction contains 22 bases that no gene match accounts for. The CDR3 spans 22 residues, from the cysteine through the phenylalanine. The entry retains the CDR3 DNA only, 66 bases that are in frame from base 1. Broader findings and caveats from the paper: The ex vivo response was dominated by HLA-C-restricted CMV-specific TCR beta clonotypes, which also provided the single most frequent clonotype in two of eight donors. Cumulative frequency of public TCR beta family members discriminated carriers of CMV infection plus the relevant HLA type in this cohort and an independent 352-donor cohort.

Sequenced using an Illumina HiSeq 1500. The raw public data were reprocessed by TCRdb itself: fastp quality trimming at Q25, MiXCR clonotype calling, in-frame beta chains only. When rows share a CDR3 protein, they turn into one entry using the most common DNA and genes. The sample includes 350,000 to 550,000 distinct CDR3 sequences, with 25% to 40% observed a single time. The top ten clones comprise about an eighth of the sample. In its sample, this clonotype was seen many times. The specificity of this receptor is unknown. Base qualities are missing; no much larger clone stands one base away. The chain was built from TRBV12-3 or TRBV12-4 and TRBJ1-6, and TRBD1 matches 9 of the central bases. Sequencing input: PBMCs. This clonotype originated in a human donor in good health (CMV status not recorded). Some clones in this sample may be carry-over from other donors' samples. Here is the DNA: TGTGCCAGCAGTTTTTGGCTGGCGGGACAGGGTAGGGACGTTCTTTATAATTCACCCCTCCACTTT. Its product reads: CASSFWLAGQGRDVLYNSPLHF.